These 26 T cell receptor beta chains were sequenced from one sample in a study of early T cells in non-severe SARS-CoV-2 infection. TCRdb ran MiXCR on the 5' RACE reads and lists one entry per CDR3 protein. Of roughly 83,000 distinct CDR3 sequences in the sample, more than 9% were seen once. The sample consisted of whole blood, taken at baseline. The receptors stem from an adult who was a healthcare worker with PCR-confirmed SARS-CoV-2 infection or an uninfected control (not recorded which).

J is TRBJ2-2 and V is TRBV5-1, with 11 bases matching TRBD1. V trimming: 4 bases; J trimming: 0 bases; junction bases outside the gene matches: 2. Germline V gives CDR1 SGHRS, CDR2 YFSETQ. This CDR3 spans 16 amino acids. The CDR3 nucleotides are TGCGCCAGCAGCCGGACAGGGGGCGCGAACACCGGGGAGCTGTTTTTT. Translation: CASSRTGGANTGELFF.

This clonotype was detected only a few times. The chain is built from TRBV9 and TRBJ2-3, with 7 positions matching TRBD2. Germline V lookup: CDR1 SGDLS, CDR2 YYNGEE. This CDR3 region has 15 residues. V was clipped by 0 bases and J by 0 bases; unmatched bases: 1. CDR3 loop: CASSVERDSTDTQYF. In DNA form, the CDR3 reads TGTGCCAGCAGCGTAGAGCGGGATAGCACAGATACGCAGTATTTT. Together with reference TRBV9 and TRBJ2-3, the CDR3 gives the full variable domain: DSGVTQTPKHLITATGQRVTLRCSPRSGDLSVYWYQQSLDQGLQFLIQYYNGEERAKGNILERFSAQQFPDLHSELNLSSLELGDSALYFCASSVERDSTDTQYFGPGTRLTVL.

This clonotype was seen a few times. The chain recombines TRBV6-5 with TRBJ2-7; 7 bases match TRBD2. V was pared by 10 bases and J by 0 bases, with 12 bases of the junction left unmatched. The CDR3 spans 15 residues. Germline V gene data show CDR1 as MNHEY and CDR2 as SVGAGI. The CDR3 here is CATRPGLLSSYEQYF. CDR3 DNA sequence: TGTGCCACACGCCCGGGACTACTTTCCTCCTACGAGCAGTACTTC.

This sequence joins TRBV5-1 and TRBJ1-2, with a weak D call TRBD1 (6 bases). Deletions cut 4 bases from V and 4 bases from J, with 14 bases between. The CDR3 length is 14 residues. From germline, CDR1 is SGHRS and CDR2 YFSETQ. This CDR3 reads CASSQRTDGYGYTF. DNA for the CDR3: TGCGCCAGCAGCCAAAGGACAGACGGCTATGGCTACACCTTC.

This clonotype was detected many times. The chain uses TRBV5-5 and TRBJ1-4, with D perhaps matching TRBD1 (5 bases). The CDR3 spans 16 residues. Germline CDR1 reads SGHKS; CDR2 reads YYEKEE (reference sequence). V lost 4 bases, J lost 8 bases, and 21 bases lay in between. CDR3 DNA: TGTGCCAGCAGCAGACCCGGGACCAAACATGGCGAAAAACTGTTTTTT. Translated, it gives CASSRPGTKHGEKLFF.

CDR3 in amino acids: CASSQGQSRDQPQHF. The CDR3 region has the DNA TGTGCCAGCTCACAGGGACAGTCAAGGGATCAGCCCCAGCATTTT. The chain has TRBV18 and TRBJ1-5, with 7 bases fitting TRBD1. This CDR3 is 15 amino acids long. The V gene's germline CDR1 is KGHSH and CDR2 LQKENI. Trimming removed 4 bases from V and 5 bases from J; junction bases left unmatched: 8.

In its sample, this clonotype was seen many times. This sequence joins TRBV7-9 and TRBJ2-5, with D unresolved. This CDR3 region has 15 residues. V was pared by 4 bases and J by 0 bases, with 12 bases between. The germline V gene has CDR1 SEHNR and CDR2 FQNEAQ (reference sequence). In DNA form, the CDR3 reads TGTGCCAGCAGCTCAAAACTTGCGTACCAAGAGACCCAGTACTTC. This codes for CASSSKLAYQETQYF.

This clonotype showed up many times. V gene TRBV12-3 or TRBV12-4 combines with J gene TRBJ2-3; TRBD2 matches at 9 bases. The V and J ends lost 4 bases and 3 bases, in that order; junction bases with no gene match: 17. The CDR3 consists of 19 residues. The CDR3 DNA reads TGTGCCAGCAGTTCCCGCGGGGGGGGCTCCCGACAGAGGACAGATACGCAGTATTTT. Translating it yields CASSSRGGGSRQRTDTQYF.

The table lists this clonotype with a few counts. The gene calls are TRBV28 and TRBJ2-7; D gene unclear. CDR1 is MDHEN, CDR2 SYDVKM, per germline. The V and J ends lost 6 bases and 3 bases respectively, with 15 bases between them. The CDR3 extends over 14 amino acids. As DNA, the CDR3 is TGTGCCAGCAGCCACCCTACTAAGAGCTACGAGCAGTACTTC. Translated, it gives CASSHPTKSYEQYF.

This chain uses TRBV3-1 with TRBJ1-1; D unclear. The germline CDR1 and CDR2 sequences are LGHDT and YNNKEL (reference sequence). The CDR3 contains 15 residues. V lost 4 bases to trimming and J lost 6 bases, with 18 bases between them. The CDR3 is CASSPPPWRSAEAFF. Here the CDR3 DNA reads TGTGCCAGCAGCCCCCCCCCTTGGAGAAGCGCTGAAGCTTTCTTT. Supplemented by reference TRBV3-1 and TRBJ1-1, the full variable domain reads DTAVSQTPKYLVTQMGNDKSIKCEQNLGHDTMYWYKQDSKKFLKIMFSYNNKELIINETVPNRFSPKSPDKAHLNLHINSLELGDSAVYFCASSPPPWRSAEAFFGQGTRLTVV.

The sample holds many counts of this clonotype. The rearrangement links TRBV11-2 to TRBJ2-5; D call uncertain. CDR3 size: 13 residues. Germline CDR1 SGHAT, CDR2 FQNNGV. V gave up 3 bases and J gave up 3 bases, with 8 bases separating them. The CDR3 coding sequence is TGTGCCAGCAGCTTGGGTGAGAAAGAGACCCAGTACTTC. Protein: CASSLGEKETQYF.

There are a few counts of this clonotype. CDR3 nucleotides: TGCGCCAGCAGCTTGGCTGGACAGAGCACAGATACGCAGTATTTT. This gives the protein CASSLAGQSTDTQYF. The gene calls are TRBV5-1 and TRBJ2-3; D perhaps matches TRBD1 (6 bases). The germline V and J ends were trimmed by 0 bases and 0 bases, with 8 bases remaining between them. The CDR3 length is 15 residues. Germline-derived CDR1 and CDR2 are SGHRS and YFSETQ.

This clonotype occurred many times. This chain links TRBV7-2 with TRBJ2-7; TRBD2 aligns across 8 bases. Trimming cost V 6 bases and J 3 bases; bases outside gene matches: 10. This CDR3 region has 15 residues. Germline-derived CDR1 and CDR2 are SGHTA and FQGNSA. Here the CDR3 reads CASRSLAGSFYEQYF. CDR3 DNA sequence: TGTGCCAGCAGGTCCCTAGCGGGCTCTTTCTACGAGCAGTACTTC.

The CDR3 region is CASSQDSNSWEAFF. The CDR3 DNA sequence: TGCGCCAGCAGCCAAGATTCGAACAGCTGGGAAGCTTTCTTT. The chain joins TRBV4-1 to TRBJ1-1; D gene ambiguous. The CDR3 has 14 amino acids. Germline CDR1 is MGHRA and CDR2 is YSYEKL. The germline V and J ends were trimmed by 0 bases and 8 bases, with 13 bases remaining between them.

The chain couples TRBV28 to TRBJ2-7; 9 bases align to TRBD1. CDR1 and CDR2 (germline): MDHEN, SYDVKM. V trimming: 4 bases; J trimming: 7 bases; junction bases outside the gene matches: 14. This CDR3 comprises 16 residues. The CDR3 spells CASSSPRGQGSGEQYF. Written as DNA, the CDR3 is TGTGCCAGCAGTTCACCTAGGGGACAGGGATCGGGAGAGCAGTACTTC.

In its sample, this clonotype was seen many times. The chain links TRBV20-1 to TRBJ2-7, with D maybe TRBD2 (6 bases). This CDR3 comprises 14 residues. Trimming took 6 bases from V and 6 from J, leaving 21 bases between them. The germline V gene has CDR1 DFQATT and CDR2 SNEGSKA (reference sequence). CDR3 nucleotides: TGCAGTGCGGGTCCGGGACTCTCCCCCCCCGAGCAGTACTTC. Its translation: CSAGPGLSPPEQYF.

This clonotype has just a few counts. The V call is TRBV27, the J call TRBJ2-1; D is perhaps TRBD1 (5 bases). The V end lost 3 bases, the J end lost 0 bases, and 12 bases lay between the germline ends. CDR1 is MNHEY, CDR2 SMNVEV, per germline (reference sequence). The CDR3 is 16 residues long. In nucleotides, the CDR3 is TGTGCCAGCAGTTTCCGACAGTTTAGCTCCTACAATGAGCAGTTCTTC. Protein sequence: CASSFRQFSSYNEQFF.

The J gene is TRBJ2-1, the V gene TRBV6-4; D unclear. V shed 4 bases and J shed 8 bases, with 15 bases lying between them. There are 14 residues in the CDR3. Germline CDR1 MRHNA, CDR2 SNTAGT. The CDR3 spells CASSVGVGSHEQFF. CDR3 DNA sequence: TGTGCCAGCAGTGTTGGTGTCGGCAGCCATGAGCAGTTCTTC.

This sequence joins TRBV5-1 and TRBJ1-1, with D unclear. Germline loops: CDR1 SGHRS, CDR2 YFSETQ. The CDR3 consists of 13 residues. V lost 4 bases and J 0 bases, leaving 7 bases between the germline ends. The CDR3 DNA sequence: TGCGCCAGCAGCATATGGATGAACACTGAAGCTTTCTTT. Translation: CASSIWMNTEAFF.

This clonotype was detected many times. V usage is TRBV7-2 and J usage is TRBJ1-5; D is uncertain. V was clipped by 5 bases and J by 5 bases, with 7 bases between them. The CDR3 runs 12 residues. Germline CDR1 SGHTA, CDR2 FQGNSA. CDR3 region: CASSHRYQPQHF. CDR3 sequence (DNA): TGTGCCAGCAGCCACCGCTATCAGCCCCAGCATTTT.

This clonotype was detected only a few times. V and J are TRBV5-1 and TRBJ1-1; D gene uncertain. V shed 0 bases and J shed 4 bases, with 7 bases lying between them. Germline V gives CDR1 SGHRS, CDR2 YFSETQ. CDR3 length: 13 amino acids. CDR3 DNA: TGCGCCAGCAGCTTGGGGAAGCCCACTGAAGCTTTCTTT. This gives the protein CASSLGKPTEAFF. Together with reference TRBV5-1 and TRBJ1-1, the CDR3 gives the full variable domain: KAGVTQTPRYLIKTRGQQVTLSCSPISGHRSVSWYQQTPGQGLQFLFEYFSETQRNKGNFPGRFSGRQFSNSRSEMNVSTLELGDSALYLCASSLGKPTEAFFGQGTRLTVV.

The genes are TRBV6-5 and TRBJ2-5; D remains unclear. The CDR3 is 17 amino acids. Deletions cut 4 bases from V and 2 bases from J, with 20 bases between. The germline gives CDR1 MNHEY, CDR2 SVGAGI. CDR3 DNA: TGTGCCAGCAGTTCACCGCGCAGAGCACCTATACAAGAGACCCAGTACTTC. It codes for CASSSPRRAPIQETQYF.

The V and J genes are TRBV11-2 and TRBJ1-5; D is ambiguous. This CDR3 comprises 14 residues. Trimming took off 1 base at V and 3 bases at J, with 7 bases between the two ends. CDR1 is SGHAT and CDR2 is FQNNGV in the germline V gene. The CDR3 region has the DNA TGTGCCAGCAGCTTAGGATCTCTCAATCAGCCCCAGCATTTT. It yields the protein CASSLGSLNQPQHF.

The V and J genes are TRBV7-8 and TRBJ2-5; 11 bases are a match to TRBD2. The V segment lost 1 base and the J segment 4 bases; nucleotides outside the gene matches: 2. This CDR3 comprises 15 residues. The germline CDR1 and CDR2 sequences are SGHVS and FQNEAQ. The DNA of the CDR3 is TGTGCCAGCAGCTTAGGTAGCGGGAGGGGAGAGACCCAGTACTTC. Its protein product is CASSLGSGRGETQYF.

The CDR3 DNA reads as TGCAGTGCTAGAGGGGACGGAAACTATAATTCACCCCTCCACTTT. It is translated as CSARGDGNYNSPLHF. The gene calls are TRBV20-1 and TRBJ1-6, with a possible D match to TRBD1 (5 bases). Germline V gene sequence: CDR1 DFQATT, CDR2 SNEGSKA (reference sequence). Trimming removed 1 base at V and 3 bases at J, with 10 bases between. CDR3 size: 15 residues.

This rearrangement joins TRBV15 to TRBJ2-7; 9 bases align to TRBD1. The CDR3 runs to 14 residues. Germline loops: CDR1 LNHNV, CDR2 YYDKDF (reference sequence). V trimming: 4 bases; J trimming: 4 bases; junction bases outside the gene matches: 5. The CDR3 here is CATSIQTGGYEQYF. The CDR3 DNA is TGTGCCACCAGCATTCAGACAGGGGGGTACGAGCAGTACTTC. Together with reference TRBV15 and TRBJ2-7, the CDR3 gives the full variable domain: DAMVIQNPRYQVTQFGKPVTLSCSQTLNHNVMYWYQQKSSQAPKLLFHYYDKDFNNEADTPDNFQSRRPNTSFCFLDIRSPGLGDTAMYLCATSIQTGGYEQYFGPGTRLTVT.